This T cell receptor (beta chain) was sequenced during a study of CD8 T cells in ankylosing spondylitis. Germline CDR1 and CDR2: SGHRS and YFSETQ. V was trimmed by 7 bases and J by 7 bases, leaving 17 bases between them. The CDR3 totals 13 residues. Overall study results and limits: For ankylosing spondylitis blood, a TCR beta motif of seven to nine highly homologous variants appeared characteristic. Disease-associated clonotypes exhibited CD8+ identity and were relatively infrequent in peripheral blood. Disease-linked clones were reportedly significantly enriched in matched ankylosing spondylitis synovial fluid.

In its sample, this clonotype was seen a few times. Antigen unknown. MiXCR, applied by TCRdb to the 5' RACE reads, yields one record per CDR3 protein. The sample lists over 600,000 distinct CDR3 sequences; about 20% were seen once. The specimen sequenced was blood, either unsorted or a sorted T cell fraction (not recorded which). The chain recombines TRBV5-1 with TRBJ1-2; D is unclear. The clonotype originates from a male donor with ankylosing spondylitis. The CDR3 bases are TGCGCCAGCCGTATCGCCGAGGGAACTGGCTACACCTTC. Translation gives CASRIAEGTGYTF. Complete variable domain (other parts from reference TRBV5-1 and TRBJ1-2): KAGVTQTPRYLIKTRGQQVTLSCSPISGHRSVSWYQQTPGQGLQFLFEYFSETQRNKGNFPGRFSGRQFSNSRSEMNVSTLELGDSALYLCASRIAEGTGYTFGSGTRLTVV.